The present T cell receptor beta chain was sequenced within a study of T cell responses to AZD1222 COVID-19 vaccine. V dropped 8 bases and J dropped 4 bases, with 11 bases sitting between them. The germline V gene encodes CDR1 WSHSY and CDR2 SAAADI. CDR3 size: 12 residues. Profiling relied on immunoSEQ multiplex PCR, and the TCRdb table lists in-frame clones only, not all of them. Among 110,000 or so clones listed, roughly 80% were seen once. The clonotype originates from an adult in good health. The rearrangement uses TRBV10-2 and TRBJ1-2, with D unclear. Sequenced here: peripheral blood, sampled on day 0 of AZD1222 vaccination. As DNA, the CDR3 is TGCGCCAGCTTCCGGGAGGGCTATGGCTACACCTTC. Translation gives CASFREGYGYTF.